This T cell receptor beta chain was documented in a study of blood T cells in healthy people across ages. Comment on this clonotype: Its target is not known.

The V segment lost 4 bases and the J segment 5 bases; nucleotides outside the gene matches: 14. The CDR3 length is 17 residues. The germline gives CDR1 KGHDR, CDR2 SFDVKD. Then a second PCR, running roughly 7 to 12 cycles, was carried out with a sample-barcoded 5' primer and a J-beta primer mix. TCRdb itself ran the 5' RACE reads through MiXCR, one entry per CDR3 protein. Of over 600,000 distinct CDR3 sequences in the sample, approximately 53% were seen once. The study's findings and limits: The study found TCR beta diversity correlated strongly with naive T cell percentage.

The sequence was obtained from a man in his forties in good health. The specimen sequenced was blood. This chain links TRBV24-1 with TRBJ2-5; TRBD1 matches 8 bases. DNA of the CDR3: TGTGCCACCAGTGAGCTTTTCCCCGACAGGGGTGAGGAGACCCAGTACTTC. Protein sequence: CATSELFPDRGEETQYF.